Shown below are 5 T cell receptor beta chains from a single sample sequenced in a study of shared T cell receptors in the human thymus. Some clones are missing from TCRdb's copy, which holds only in-frame ones; the method was immunoSEQ multiplex PCR. The repertoire holds hundreds of thousands of clones, roughly 86% seen once, with 0.0094% in the top ten. This sample also belongs to another study, concerning human thymus T cells.

Input material: thymocytes. Every receptor here comes from a boy younger than two with a congenital heart defect.

The chain carries TRBV27 and TRBJ1-5; no firm D call. The CDR3 length is 14 residues. Germline values: CDR1 MNHEY, CDR2 SMNVEV (reference sequence). V shed 8 bases and J shed 3 bases, with 14 bases lying between them. This CDR3 reads CASRREYDNQPQHF. In nucleotides, the CDR3 is TGTGCCAGCCGGAGGGAATATGACAATCAGCCCCAGCATTTT.

The chain uses TRBV10-3 and TRBJ2-5, with TRBD1 identical over 7 bases. V shed 5 bases and J 2 bases; nucleotides not matched to a gene: 2. Looked up from germline, CDR1 is ENHRY and CDR2 is SYGVKD. This CDR3 is 13 amino acids long. CDR3 sequence: CAISKGQQETQYF. The CDR3 DNA reads as TGTGCCATCAGTAAGGGACAGCAAGAGACCCAGTACTTC.

V is TRBV6-5 and J is TRBJ2-7, with 9 bases that match TRBD1. Germline V gene data show CDR1 as MNHEY and CDR2 as SVGAGI. V shed 0 bases and J 2 bases; nucleotides not matched to a gene: 5. This CDR3 contains 16 residues. The CDR3 region is CASSYSDRDRAYEQYF. DNA for the CDR3: TGTGCCAGCAGTTACTCGGACCGGGACAGGGCCTACGAGCAGTACTTC.

The CDR3 spells CASSLQTDTQYF. The CDR3 nucleotides read TGTGCCAGCAGCTTACAAACAGATACGCAGTATTTT. The chain couples TRBV7-9 to TRBJ2-3; D unresolved. The CDR3 is 12 amino acids. V was clipped by 2 bases and J by 3 bases, with 3 bases between them. Germline V gene data show CDR1 as SEHNR and CDR2 as FQNEAQ (reference sequence).

The J gene is TRBJ2-1, the V gene TRBV7-2; D is unresolved. The CDR3 contains 15 residues. The germline V gene has CDR1 SGHTA and CDR2 FQGNSA. The germline V and J ends were trimmed by 2 bases and 10 bases, with 18 bases remaining between them. CDR3 region: CASSLSGGPGFEQFF. CDR3 in DNA: TGTGCCAGCAGCTTATCTGGCGGCCCCGGCTTCGAGCAGTTCTTC.